The T cell receptor (beta chain) described here comes from a study of T cells in localized non-small cell lung cancer. General study findings and limits: Patients showing higher blood T cell density tended to see longer overall survival. Of the top 100 tumor clones, median around 60 were in adjacent lung, over 25 among its top 100. Measurement of T cell clonality placed uninvolved adjacent lung highest, above the level in tumor.

In regard to this clone: Its cognate antigen is unknown.

The method was immunoSEQ multiplex PCR; TCRdb's version includes in-frame clones alone and lacks a portion of them. The sample has over 15,000 clones; about 88% are singletons. Trimming removed 3 bases from V and 6 bases from J; junction bases left unmatched: 12. CDR1 and CDR2 (germline): KGHSH, LQKENI. This CDR3 comprises 16 residues. The sequence was obtained from a male donor aged 60 or over with stage I lung adenocarcinoma. This sequence joins TRBV18 and TRBJ1-2; 8 bases line up with TRBD1. Specimen: peripheral blood, collected before any cancer treatment. CDR3: CASSPSAGGRGDGYTF. Written as DNA, the CDR3 is TGTGCCAGCTCACCCTCGGCAGGGGGCCGTGGGGATGGCTACACCTTC. The complete variable domain, with remaining parts taken from reference TRBV18 and TRBJ1-2, reads NAGVMQNPRHLVRRRGQEARLRCSPMKGHSHVYWYRQLPEEGLKFMVYLQKENIIDESGMPKERFSAEFPKEGPSILRIQQVVRGDSAAYFCASSPSAGGRGDGYTFGSGTRLTVV.